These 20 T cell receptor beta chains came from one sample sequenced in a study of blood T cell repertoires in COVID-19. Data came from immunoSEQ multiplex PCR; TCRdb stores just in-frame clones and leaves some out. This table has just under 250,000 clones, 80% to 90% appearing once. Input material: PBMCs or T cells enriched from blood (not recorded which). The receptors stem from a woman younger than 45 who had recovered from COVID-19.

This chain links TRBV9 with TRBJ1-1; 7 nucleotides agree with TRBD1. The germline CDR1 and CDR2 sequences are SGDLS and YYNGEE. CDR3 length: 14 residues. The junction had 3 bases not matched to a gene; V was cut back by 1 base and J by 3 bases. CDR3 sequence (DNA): TGTGCCAGCAGCGTACGACAGGGCGACACTGAAGCTTTCTTT. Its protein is CASSVRQGDTEAFF.

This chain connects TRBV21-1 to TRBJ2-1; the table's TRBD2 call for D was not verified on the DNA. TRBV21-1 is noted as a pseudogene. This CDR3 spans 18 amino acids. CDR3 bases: TGTGCCAGCAGCAGTGTGGGAGGGTCCCCAAGCTCCTACAATGAGCAGTTCTTC. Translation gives CASSSVGGSPSSYNEQFF.

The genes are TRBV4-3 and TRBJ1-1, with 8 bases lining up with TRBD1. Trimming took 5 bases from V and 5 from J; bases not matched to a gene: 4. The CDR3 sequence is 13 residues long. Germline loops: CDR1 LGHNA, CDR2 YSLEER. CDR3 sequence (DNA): TGCGCCAGCAGCGCACACAGGGGGACTGAAGCTTTCTTT. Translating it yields CASSAHRGTEAFF.

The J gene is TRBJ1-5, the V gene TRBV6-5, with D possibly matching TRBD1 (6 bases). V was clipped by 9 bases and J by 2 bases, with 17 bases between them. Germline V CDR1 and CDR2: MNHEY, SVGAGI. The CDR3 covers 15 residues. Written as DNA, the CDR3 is TGTGCCAGTAACGCGGGGGGGGGCGGCAATCAGCCCCAGCATTTT. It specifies CASNAGGGGNQPQHF.

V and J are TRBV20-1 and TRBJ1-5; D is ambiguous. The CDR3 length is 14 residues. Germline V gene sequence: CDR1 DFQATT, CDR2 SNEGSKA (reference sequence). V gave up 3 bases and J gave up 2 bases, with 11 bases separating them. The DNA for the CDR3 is TGCAGTGCTAGTCCCCGAGGTGGCAATCAGCCCCAGCATTTT. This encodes CSASPRGGNQPQHF.

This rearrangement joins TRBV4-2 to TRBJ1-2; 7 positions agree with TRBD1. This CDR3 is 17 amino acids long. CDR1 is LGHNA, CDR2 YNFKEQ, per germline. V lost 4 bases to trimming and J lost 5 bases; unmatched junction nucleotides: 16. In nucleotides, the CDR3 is TGTGCCAGCAGCCTCCTCACGGGACAGACGGGGCCTTATGGCTACACCTTC. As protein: CASSLLTGQTGPYGYTF.

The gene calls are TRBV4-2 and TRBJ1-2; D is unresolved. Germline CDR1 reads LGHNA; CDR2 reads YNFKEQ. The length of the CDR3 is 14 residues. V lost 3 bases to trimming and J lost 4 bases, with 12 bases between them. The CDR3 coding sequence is TGTGCCAGCAGCCAGCCCCTGGCCCTCTATGGCTACACCTTC. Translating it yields CASSQPLALYGYTF.

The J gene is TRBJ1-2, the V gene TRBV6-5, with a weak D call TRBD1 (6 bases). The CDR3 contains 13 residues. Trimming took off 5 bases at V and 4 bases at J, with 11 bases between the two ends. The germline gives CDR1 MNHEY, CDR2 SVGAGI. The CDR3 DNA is TGTGCCAGCAGTACAGGGCAGGGCTATGGCTACACCTTC. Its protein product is CASSTGQGYGYTF.

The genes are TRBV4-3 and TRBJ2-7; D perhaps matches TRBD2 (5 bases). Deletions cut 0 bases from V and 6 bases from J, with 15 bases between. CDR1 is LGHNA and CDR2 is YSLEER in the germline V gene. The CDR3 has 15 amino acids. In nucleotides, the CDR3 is TGCGCCAGCAGCCAAGAGTCTTATTATCGGGGCGAGCAGTACTTC. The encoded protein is CASSQESYYRGEQYF.

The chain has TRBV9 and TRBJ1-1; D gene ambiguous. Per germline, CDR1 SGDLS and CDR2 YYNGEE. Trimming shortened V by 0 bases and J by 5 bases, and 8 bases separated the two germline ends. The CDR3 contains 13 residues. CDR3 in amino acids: CASSVATETEAFF. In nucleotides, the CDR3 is TGTGCCAGCAGCGTAGCAACGGAGACTGAAGCTTTCTTT. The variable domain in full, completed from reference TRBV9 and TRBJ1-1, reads DSGVTQTPKHLITATGQRVTLRCSPRSGDLSVYWYQQSLDQGLQFLIQYYNGEERAKGNILERFSAQQFPDLHSELNLSSLELGDSALYFCASSVATETEAFFGQGTRLTVV.

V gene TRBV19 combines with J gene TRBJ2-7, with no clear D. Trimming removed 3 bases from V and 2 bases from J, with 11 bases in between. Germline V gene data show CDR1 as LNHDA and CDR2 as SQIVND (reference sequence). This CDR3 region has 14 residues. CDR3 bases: TGTGCCAGTAGTATTTCGGCGGCCCCCTACGAGCAGTACTTC. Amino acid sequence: CASSISAAPYEQYF.

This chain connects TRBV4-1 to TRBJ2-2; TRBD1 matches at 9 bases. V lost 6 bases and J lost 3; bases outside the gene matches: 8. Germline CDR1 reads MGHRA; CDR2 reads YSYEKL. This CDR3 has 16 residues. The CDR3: CASRIGQGRDTGELFF. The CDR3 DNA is TGCGCCAGCAGGATAGGACAGGGGCGGGACACCGGGGAGCTGTTTTTT.

CDR3 DNA sequence: TGTGCCAGCAGCTTGGGGGCGGCAGGGGAAGAAAAACTGTTTTTT. Its protein is CASSLGAAGEEKLFF. The chain employs TRBV5-5 and TRBJ1-4; D may be TRBD1 (6 bases). Germline loops: CDR1 SGHKS, CDR2 YYEKEE (reference sequence). CDR3 length equals 15 residues. V was pared by 0 bases and J by 8 bases, with 14 bases between.

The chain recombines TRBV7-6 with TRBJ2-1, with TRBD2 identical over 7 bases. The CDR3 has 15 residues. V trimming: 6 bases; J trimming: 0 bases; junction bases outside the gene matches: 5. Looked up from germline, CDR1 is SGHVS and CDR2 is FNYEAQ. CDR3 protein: CASSSSSGSYNEQFF. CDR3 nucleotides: TGTGCCAGCAGTTCCTCTAGCGGCTCCTACAATGAGCAGTTCTTC.

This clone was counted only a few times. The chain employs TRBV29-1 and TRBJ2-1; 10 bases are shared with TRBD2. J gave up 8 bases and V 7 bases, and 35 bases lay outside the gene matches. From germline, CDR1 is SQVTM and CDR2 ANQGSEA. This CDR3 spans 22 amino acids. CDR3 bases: TGCAGCGCTGAGAGTTCGGTGGCAGGGCCTGACTCAACTAGCGGGAAAAGAGATGAGCAGTTCTTC. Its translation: CSAESSVAGPDSTSGKRDEQFF.

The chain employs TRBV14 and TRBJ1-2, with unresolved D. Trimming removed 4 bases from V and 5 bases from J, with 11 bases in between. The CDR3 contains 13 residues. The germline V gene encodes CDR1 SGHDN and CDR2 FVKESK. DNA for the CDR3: TGTGCCAGCAGCCCTTTGAGGGCGTATGGCTACACCTTC. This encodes CASSPLRAYGYTF.

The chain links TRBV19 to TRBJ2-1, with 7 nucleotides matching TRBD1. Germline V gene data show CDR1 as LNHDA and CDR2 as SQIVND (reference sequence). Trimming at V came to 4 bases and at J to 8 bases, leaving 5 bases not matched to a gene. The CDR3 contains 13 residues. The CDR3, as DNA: TGTGCCAGTAGTACCTGGGACAGCTATGAGCAGTTCTTC. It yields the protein CASSTWDSYEQFF.

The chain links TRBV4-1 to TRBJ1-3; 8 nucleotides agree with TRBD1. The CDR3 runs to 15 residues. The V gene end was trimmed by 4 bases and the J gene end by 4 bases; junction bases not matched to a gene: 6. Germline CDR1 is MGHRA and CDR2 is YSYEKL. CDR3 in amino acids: CASSRTGMEGNTIYF. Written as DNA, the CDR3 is TGCGCCAGCAGCCGGACAGGGATGGAAGGAAACACCATATATTTT.

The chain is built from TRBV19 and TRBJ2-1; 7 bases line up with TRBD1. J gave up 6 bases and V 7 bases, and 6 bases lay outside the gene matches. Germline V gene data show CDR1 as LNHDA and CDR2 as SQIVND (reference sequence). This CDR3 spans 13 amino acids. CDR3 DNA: TGTGCCAGTAAAGGGACAGCGATCAATGAGCAGTTCTTC. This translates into CASKGTAINEQFF.

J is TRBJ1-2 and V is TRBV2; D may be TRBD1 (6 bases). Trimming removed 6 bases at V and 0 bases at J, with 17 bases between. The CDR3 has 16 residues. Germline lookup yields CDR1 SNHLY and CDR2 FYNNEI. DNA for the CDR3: TGTGCCAGCAGCCTAGACAGGAAGGGTGCTAACTATGGCTACACCTTC. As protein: CASSLDRKGANYGYTF.